This T cell receptor (beta chain) was observed in a study of regulatory and conventional T cells in RAG deficiency. General study points: Other subsets showed 8.5 to 10-fold reductions, but Treg unique TCR beta sequences fell approximately 100-fold in these patients. Shorter CDR3s in all patient subsets; >85% Treg-Tconv overlap in Omenn.

Points on this clone: Its target is unknown.

Assay: immunoSEQ multiplex PCR; the TCRdb copy retains only in-frame clones and omits some. The table lists some 23,000 clones, around 92% of them singletons. Conventional CD4+ T cells were sorted from blood as CD25-low CD127-high cells. Germline V gene lookup returns CDR1 LNHDA and CDR2 SQIVND (reference sequence). V lost 5 bases and J lost 3, with 10 bases in between. The CDR3 is made up of 13 amino acids. This sample also appeared in a second study, on regulatory T cells. From that study: Amplification used 52 TRBV primers and 13 TRBJ primers. Regulatory T cells showed the strongest V-J pair restriction and V/J gene skewing among patient repertoires.

The TCR originated in a human donor in good health. The sample was CD4+ T cells sorted from blood. This chain joins TRBV19 and TRBJ1-1; D might be TRBD1 (5 bases). The CDR3, as DNA: TGTGCCAGTAGTGAGACAGACTACACTGAAGCTTTCTTT. Translation gives CASSETDYTEAFF.